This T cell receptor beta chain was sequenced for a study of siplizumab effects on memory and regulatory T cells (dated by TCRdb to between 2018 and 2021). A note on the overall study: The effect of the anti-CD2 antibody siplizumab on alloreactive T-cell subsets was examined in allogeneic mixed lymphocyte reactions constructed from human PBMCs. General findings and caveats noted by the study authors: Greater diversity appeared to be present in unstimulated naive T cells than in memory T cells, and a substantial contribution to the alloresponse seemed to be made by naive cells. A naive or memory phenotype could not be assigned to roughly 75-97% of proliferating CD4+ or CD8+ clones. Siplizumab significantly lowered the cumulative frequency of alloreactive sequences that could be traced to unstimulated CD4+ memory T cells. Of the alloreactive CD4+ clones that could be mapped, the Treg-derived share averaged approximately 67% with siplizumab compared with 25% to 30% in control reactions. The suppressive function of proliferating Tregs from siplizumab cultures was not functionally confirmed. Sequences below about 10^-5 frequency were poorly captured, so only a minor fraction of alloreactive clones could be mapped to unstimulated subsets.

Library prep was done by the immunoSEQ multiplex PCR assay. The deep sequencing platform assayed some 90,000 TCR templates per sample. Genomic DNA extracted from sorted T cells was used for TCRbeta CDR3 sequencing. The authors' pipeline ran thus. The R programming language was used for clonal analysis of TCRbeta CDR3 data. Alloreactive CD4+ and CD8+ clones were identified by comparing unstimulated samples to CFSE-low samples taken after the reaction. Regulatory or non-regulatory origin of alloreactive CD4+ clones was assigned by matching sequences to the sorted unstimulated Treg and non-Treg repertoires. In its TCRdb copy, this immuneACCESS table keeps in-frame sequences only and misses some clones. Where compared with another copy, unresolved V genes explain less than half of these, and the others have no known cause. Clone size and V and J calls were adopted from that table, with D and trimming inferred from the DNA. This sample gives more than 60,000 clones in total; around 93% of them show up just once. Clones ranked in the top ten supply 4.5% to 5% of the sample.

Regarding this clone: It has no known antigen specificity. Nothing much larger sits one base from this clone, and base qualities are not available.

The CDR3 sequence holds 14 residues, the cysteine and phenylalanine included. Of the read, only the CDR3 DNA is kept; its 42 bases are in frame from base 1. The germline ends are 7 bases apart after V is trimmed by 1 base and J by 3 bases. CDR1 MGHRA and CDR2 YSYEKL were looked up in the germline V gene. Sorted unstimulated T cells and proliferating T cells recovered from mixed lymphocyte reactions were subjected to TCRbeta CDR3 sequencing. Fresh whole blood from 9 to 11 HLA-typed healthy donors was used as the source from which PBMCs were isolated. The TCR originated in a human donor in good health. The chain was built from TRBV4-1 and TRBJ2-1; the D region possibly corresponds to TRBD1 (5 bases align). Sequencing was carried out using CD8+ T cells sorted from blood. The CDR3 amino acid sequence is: CASSQVTDYNEQFF. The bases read TGCGCCAGCAGCCAAGTGACAGACTACAATGAGCAGTTCTTC.